This T cell receptor (beta chain) originates from a study of blood T cell repertoires in COVID-19. At the level of the study: Both acute and convalescent COVID-19 samples were obtained from the United States, Italy and Spain. Sources were T cells, B-cell-depleted T cells, or PBMCs; the material itself was cDNA or gDNA.

This CDR3 region has 13 residues. Germline CDR1 is SNHLY and CDR2 is FYNNEI. V lost 9 bases and J lost 0, with 8 bases in between. Participant ages covered roughly 18 to 89 years across 24 US areas. Which cohort a participant joined came from the clinical history participants gave. Some clones are missing from TCRdb's copy, which holds only in-frame ones; the method was immunoSEQ multiplex PCR. The repertoire consists of about 290,000 clones, with 75% to 90% occurring once and the leading ten covering about 1.7%. The sequence was collected from a woman aged 40-49 years who had recovered from COVID-19. This chain links TRBV2 with TRBJ1-4; D is uncertain. Sequenced sample: PBMCs or T cells enriched from blood (not recorded which). The CDR3 nucleotides are TGTGCCAGTGTGAGAGCAACTAATGAAAAACTGTTTTTT. It codes for CASVRATNEKLFF.